Below are 19 T cell receptor beta chains sequenced from a single sample in a study of blood T cells in healthy people across ages. A second roughly 6 to 12 cycle PCR used barcoded and J-beta primers. TCRdb reanalysed the 5' RACE reads using MiXCR and keeps one entry per CDR3 protein. The data show some 800,000 distinct CDR3 sequences, under 45% seen once. Specimen: blood. Receptors originate from a man between 60 and 70 years old in good health.

The chain recombines TRBV7-9 with TRBJ2-3, with unresolved D. The CDR3 contains 13 residues. The V gene lost 5 bases and the J gene lost 9 bases, with 15 bases spanning the gap. CDR1 and CDR2 from the germline V gene are SEHNR and FQNEAQ (reference sequence). CDR3 DNA: TGTGCCAGCAGCGGGCTCTTTACGGCGACGCAGTATTTT. Protein: CASSGLFTATQYF.

This clonotype was found a few times. The rearrangement uses TRBV20-1 and TRBJ2-3, with D maybe TRBD1 (6 bases). The V end lost 1 base, the J end lost 5 bases, and 13 bases lay between the germline ends. This CDR3 comprises 14 residues. CDR1 is DFQATT and CDR2 is SNEGSKA in the germline V gene (reference sequence). The CDR3 coding sequence is TGCAGTGCTAGAGTGGGGGCAGCCATAGATACGCAGTATTTT. Translating it yields CSARVGAAIDTQYF.

This clonotype was observed a handful of times. The V call is TRBV7-2, the J call TRBJ2-3, with D maybe TRBD2 (6 bases). This CDR3 contains 14 residues. The V gene lost 4 bases and the J gene lost 5 bases, with 13 bases spanning the gap. Per the germline V gene, CDR1 is SGHTA and CDR2 is FQGNSA. In nucleotides, the CDR3 is TGTGCCAGCAGCTCGAACGGGGGAGGAGATACGCAGTATTTT. It specifies CASSSNGGGDTQYF.

This clonotype was seen a few times. This chain links TRBV7-2 with TRBJ2-2; 7 nucleotides agree with TRBD1. Losses at the gene ends were 5 bases for V and 3 bases for J; bases not matched to a gene: 6. The CDR3 runs to 15 residues. Germline loops: CDR1 SGHTA, CDR2 FQGNSA. CDR3 sequence: CASSLTGSDTGELFF. The CDR3 bases are TGTGCCAGCAGCCTGACAGGGTCGGACACCGGGGAGCTGTTTTTT. Full variable domain (outside the CDR3, taken from reference TRBV7-2 and TRBJ2-2): GAGVSQSPSNKVTEKGKDVELRCDPISGHTALYWYRQSLGQGLEFLIYFQGNSAPDKSGLPSDRFSAERTGGSVSTLTIQRTQQEDSAVYLCASSLTGSDTGELFFGEGSRLTVL.

The table lists this clonotype with many counts. The chain carries TRBV5-5 and TRBJ2-6; D is ambiguous. This CDR3 region has 16 residues. Trimming cost V 5 bases and J 0 bases, with 12 bases left between them. Germline CDR1 and CDR2: SGHKS and YYEKEE (reference sequence). The CDR3 loop reads CASSFRLSSGANVLTF. For the CDR3, the DNA is TGTGCCAGCAGTTTTCGACTTAGCTCTGGGGCCAACGTCCTGACTTTC. The full variable domain, in which reference TRBV5-5 and TRBJ2-6 provide the parts outside the CDR3, is DAGVTQSPTHLIKTRGQQVTLRCSPISGHKSVSWYQQVLGQGPQFIFQYYEKEERGRGNFPDRFSARQFPNYSSELNVNALLLGDSALYLCASSFRLSSGANVLTFGAGSRLTVL.

The chain carries TRBV12-3 or TRBV12-4 and TRBJ1-1; D is possibly TRBD1 (6 bases). The CDR3 runs to 15 residues. The ends were cut back, 2 bases at V and 4 bases at J, with 14 bases in the middle. The CDR3 loop reads CASSLSRGPVTEAFF. The DNA of the CDR3 is TGTGCCAGCAGTTTATCCAGGGGACCCGTCACTGAAGCTTTCTTT.

This clonotype appeared many times. V is TRBV12-3 or TRBV12-4 and J is TRBJ2-2, with D maybe TRBD1 (6 bases). The CDR3 contains 16 residues. Trimming left V 4 bases short and J 6 bases short, with 18 bases between. CDR3 sequence reads: CASSSGTFQGPGELFF. In DNA, the CDR3 is TGTGCCAGCAGTTCCGGGACATTTCAGGGACCCGGGGAGCTGTTTTTT.

There are a few counts of this clonotype. The CDR3 nucleotides read TGTGCCATCAGTGATTCTTTAGGACAGGGGGCTGAGCAGTACTTC. Encoded protein: CAISDSLGQGAEQYF. The V call is TRBV10-3, the J call TRBJ2-7, with TRBD1 identical over 11 bases. This CDR3 is built from 15 residues. Trimming took 3 bases from V and 7 from J; bases not matched to a gene: 8. Germline V gene lookup returns CDR1 ENHRY and CDR2 SYGVKD.

This clonotype was observed at least ten times. This chain links TRBV4-1 with TRBJ2-5, with 7 bases matching TRBD2. Losses at the gene ends were 1 base for V and 2 bases for J; bases not matched to a gene: 4. CDR3 size: 15 residues. Germline lookup yields CDR1 MGHRA and CDR2 YSYEKL. The CDR3 coding sequence is TGCGCCAGCAGCCAAGGGCGCGGGGGACAAGAGACCCAGTACTTC. Its protein product is CASSQGRGGQETQYF.

There are a few counts of this clonotype. This sequence joins TRBV11-1 and TRBJ2-3, with TRBD1 matching over 8 bases. This CDR3 spans 15 amino acids. V was pared by 5 bases and J by 3 bases, with 7 bases of the junction left unmatched. Germline V gene lookup returns CDR1 SGHAT and CDR2 FQDESV (reference sequence). The CDR3 region is CASSRQGKRTDTQYF. CDR3 in DNA: TGTGCCAGCAGCCGACAGGGGAAAAGGACAGATACGCAGTATTTT.

V usage is TRBV6-2 or TRBV6-3 and J usage is TRBJ2-5; the D is unclear. V was pared by 2 bases and J by 5 bases, with 12 bases between. The CDR3 contains 14 residues. Germline assignment: CDR1 MNHEY and CDR2 SVGEGT. CDR3 region: CASSYAVTRETQYF. CDR3 DNA: TGTGCCAGCAGTTACGCGGTAACACGGGAGACCCAGTACTTC.

The gene calls are TRBV10-3 and TRBJ2-7, with 8 bases matching TRBD1. The CDR3 has 15 residues. The ends lost 0 bases at V and 2 bases at J; junction bases unmatched: 3. The V gene's germline CDR1 is ENHRY and CDR2 SYGVKD. CDR3 in amino acids: CAISESTGAAYEQYF. The CDR3 region has the DNA TGTGCCATCAGTGAGTCGACAGGGGCGGCCTACGAGCAGTACTTC.

This clonotype has only a few counts. The chain uses TRBV11-2 and TRBJ1-2; possible D gene TRBD1, 5 bases. The CDR3 has 13 residues. Germline lookup yields CDR1 SGHAT and CDR2 FQNNGV. V lost 3 bases and J 5 bases, leaving 10 bases between the germline ends. CDR3 residues: CASSLTEEYGYTF. CDR3 nucleotide sequence: TGTGCCAGCAGCTTGACAGAGGAGTATGGCTACACCTTC.

J is TRBJ1-5 and V is TRBV6-1; D is unresolved. CDR1 and CDR2 from the germline V gene are MNHNS and SASEGT. There are 16 residues in the CDR3. Trimming stripped 5 bases from V and 4 bases from J, with 18 bases between. CDR3 nucleotide sequence: TGTGCCAGCAGTTCAGCTTCGGGGTGGGCGAATCAGCCCCAGCATTTT. It translates to CASSSASGWANQPQHF.

The chain joins TRBV24-1 to TRBJ2-5; 8 bases map to TRBD1. CDR1 and CDR2 (germline): KGHDR, SFDVKD. The CDR3 runs to 14 residues. Germline trimming cut 4 bases from V and 3 bases from J; bases unmatched to any gene: 3. The CDR3 DNA reads as TGTGCCACCAGTGAGACGGGACAGGAAGAGACCCAGTACTTC. Amino acid sequence: CATSETGQEETQYF.

This clonotype came up a few times. The chain couples TRBV6-5 to TRBJ1-5; D remains ambiguous. With 5 bases removed from V and 7 bases from J, the gap between germline ends came to 12 bases. Germline CDR1 is MNHEY and CDR2 is SVGAGI. CDR3 length: 13 residues. The CDR3 DNA follows: TGTGCCAGCAGTGATGACCGCACCCAGCCCCAGCATTTT. Translating gives CASSDDRTQPQHF.

This clonotype has just a few counts. The chain joins TRBV7-2 to TRBJ1-2; D is possibly TRBD1 (5 bases). The CDR3 totals 16 residues. Germline CDR1 reads SGHTA; CDR2 reads FQGNSA. Trimming pared 2 bases from V and 4 bases from J, leaving 17 bases between. CDR3 bases: TGTGCCAGCAGCTTATCGGGGGTTGAGGGATCCTATGGCTACACCTTC. Its translation is CASSLSGVEGSYGYTF. Full variable domain (missing parts from reference TRBV7-2 and TRBJ1-2): GAGVSQSPSNKVTEKGKDVELRCDPISGHTALYWYRQSLGQGLEFLIYFQGNSAPDKSGLPSDRFSAERTGGSVSTLTIQRTQQEDSAVYLCASSLSGVEGSYGYTFGSGTRLTVV.

The DNA for the CDR3 is TGTGCCAGCAGATCAGAGTTCACTGAAGCTTTCTTT. It specifies CASRSEFTEAFF. This chain links TRBV12-3 or TRBV12-4 with TRBJ1-1; D remains unclear. The CDR3 has 12 residues. Between the trimmed V and J ends, which lost 6 bases and 4 bases, there was a span of 9 bases.

The chain joins TRBV5-1 to TRBJ2-5; 11 bases align to TRBD1. There are 16 residues in the CDR3. Trimming at V came to 2 bases and at J to 5 bases, leaving 8 bases not matched to a gene. Germline V lookup: CDR1 SGHRS, CDR2 YFSETQ. CDR3 in DNA: TGCGCCAGCAGCTTCCTGGACAGGGGGCCGTCGGAGACCCAGTACTTC. The encoded protein is CASSFLDRGPSETQYF.